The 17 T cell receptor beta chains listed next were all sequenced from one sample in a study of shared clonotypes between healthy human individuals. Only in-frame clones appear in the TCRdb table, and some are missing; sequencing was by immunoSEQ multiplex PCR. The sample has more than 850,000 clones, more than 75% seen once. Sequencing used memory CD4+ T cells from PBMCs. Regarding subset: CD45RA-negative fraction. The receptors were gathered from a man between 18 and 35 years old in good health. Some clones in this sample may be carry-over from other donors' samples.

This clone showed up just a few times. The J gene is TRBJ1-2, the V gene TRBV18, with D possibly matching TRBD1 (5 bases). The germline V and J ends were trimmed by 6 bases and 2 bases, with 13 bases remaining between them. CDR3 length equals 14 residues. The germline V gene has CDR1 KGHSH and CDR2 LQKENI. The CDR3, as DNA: TGTGCCAGCTCCCCAGGGTTAGCAAACTATGGCTACACCTTC. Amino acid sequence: CASSPGLANYGYTF.

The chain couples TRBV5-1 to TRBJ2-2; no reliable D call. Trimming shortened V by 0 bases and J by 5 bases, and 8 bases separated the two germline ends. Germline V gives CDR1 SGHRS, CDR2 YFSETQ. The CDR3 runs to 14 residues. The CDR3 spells CASSLGFETGELFF. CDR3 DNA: TGCGCCAGCAGCTTGGGTTTTGAGACCGGGGAGCTGTTTTTT.

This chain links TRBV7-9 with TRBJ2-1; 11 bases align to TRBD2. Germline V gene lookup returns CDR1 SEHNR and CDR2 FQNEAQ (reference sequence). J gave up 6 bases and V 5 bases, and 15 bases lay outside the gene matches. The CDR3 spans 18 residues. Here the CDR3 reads CASSDRQIAGGSGNEQFF. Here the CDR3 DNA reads TGTGCCAGCAGCGATAGACAGATAGCGGGAGGGTCGGGCAATGAGCAGTTCTTC.

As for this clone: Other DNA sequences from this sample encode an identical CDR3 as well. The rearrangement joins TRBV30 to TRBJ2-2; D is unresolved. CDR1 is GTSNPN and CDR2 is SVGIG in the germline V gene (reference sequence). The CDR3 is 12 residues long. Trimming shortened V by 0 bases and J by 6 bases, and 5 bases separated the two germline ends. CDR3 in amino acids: CAWSVRAGELFF. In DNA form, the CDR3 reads TGTGCCTGGAGTGTAAGGGCCGGGGAGCTGTTTTTT.

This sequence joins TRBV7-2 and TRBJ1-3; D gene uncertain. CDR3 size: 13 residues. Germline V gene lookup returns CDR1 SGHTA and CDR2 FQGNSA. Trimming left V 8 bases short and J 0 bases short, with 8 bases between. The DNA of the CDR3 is TGTGCCAGCGTGGCATTCTCTGGAAACACCATATATTTT. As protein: CASVAFSGNTIYF. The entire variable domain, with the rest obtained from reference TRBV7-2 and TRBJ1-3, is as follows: GAGVSQSPSNKVTEKGKDVELRCDPISGHTALYWYRQSLGQGLEFLIYFQGNSAPDKSGLPSDRFSAERTGGSVSTLTIQRTQQEDSAVYLCASVAFSGNTIYFGEGSWLTVV.

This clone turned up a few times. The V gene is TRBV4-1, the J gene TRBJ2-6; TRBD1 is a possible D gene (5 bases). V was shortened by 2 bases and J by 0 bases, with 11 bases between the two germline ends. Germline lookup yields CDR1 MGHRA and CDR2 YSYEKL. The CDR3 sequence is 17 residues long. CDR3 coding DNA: TGCGCCAGCAGCCAACTTGGACAAATCTCTGGGGCCAACGTCCTGACTTTC. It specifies CASSQLGQISGANVLTF.

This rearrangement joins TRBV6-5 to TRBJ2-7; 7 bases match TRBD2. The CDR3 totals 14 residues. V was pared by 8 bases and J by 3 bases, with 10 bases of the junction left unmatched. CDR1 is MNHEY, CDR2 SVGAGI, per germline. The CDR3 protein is CASGDGGKGYEQYF. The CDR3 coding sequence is TGTGCCAGCGGGGACGGGGGGAAGGGCTACGAGCAGTACTTC.

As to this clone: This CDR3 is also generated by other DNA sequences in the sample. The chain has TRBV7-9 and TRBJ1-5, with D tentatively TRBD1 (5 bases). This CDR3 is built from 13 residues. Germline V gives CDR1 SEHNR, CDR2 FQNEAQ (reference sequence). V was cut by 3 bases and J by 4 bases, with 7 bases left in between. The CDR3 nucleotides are TGTGCCAGCAGCTTTGGGGGGAATCAGCCCCAGCATTTT. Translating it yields CASSFGGNQPQHF.

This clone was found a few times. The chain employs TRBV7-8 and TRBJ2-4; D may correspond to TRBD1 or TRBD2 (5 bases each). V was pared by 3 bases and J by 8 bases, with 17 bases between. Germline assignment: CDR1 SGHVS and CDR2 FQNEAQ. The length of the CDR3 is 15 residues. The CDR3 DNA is TGTGCCAGCAGCTTGGACATTATTACCGGGGACATTCAGTACTTC. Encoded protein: CASSLDIITGDIQYF.

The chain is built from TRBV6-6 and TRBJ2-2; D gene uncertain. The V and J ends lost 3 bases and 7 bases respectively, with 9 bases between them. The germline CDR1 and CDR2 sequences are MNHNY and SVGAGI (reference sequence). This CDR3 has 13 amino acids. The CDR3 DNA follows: TGTGCCAGCAGTTATTCGGTTGGCGGGGAGCTGTTTTTT. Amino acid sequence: CASSYSVGGELFF.

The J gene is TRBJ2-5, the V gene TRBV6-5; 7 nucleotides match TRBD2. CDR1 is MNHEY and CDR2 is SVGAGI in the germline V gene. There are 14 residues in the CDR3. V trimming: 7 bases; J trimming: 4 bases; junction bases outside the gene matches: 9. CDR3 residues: CASTPPGGGETQYF. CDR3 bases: TGTGCCAGCACCCCGCCCGGCGGGGGAGAGACCCAGTACTTC.

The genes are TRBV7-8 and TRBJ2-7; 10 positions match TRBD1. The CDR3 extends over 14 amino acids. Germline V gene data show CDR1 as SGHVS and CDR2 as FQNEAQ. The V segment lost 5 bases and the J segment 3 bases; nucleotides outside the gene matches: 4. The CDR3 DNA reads TGTGCCAGCAGCCCCGGACAGGGGGTCTACGAGCAGTACTTC. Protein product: CASSPGQGVYEQYF. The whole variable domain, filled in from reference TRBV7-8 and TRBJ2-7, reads GAGVSQSPRYKVAKRGQDVALRCDPISGHVSLFWYQQALGQGPEFLTYFQNEAQLDKSGLPSDRFFAERPEGSVSTLKIQRTQQEDSAVYLCASSPGQGVYEQYFGPGTRLTVT.

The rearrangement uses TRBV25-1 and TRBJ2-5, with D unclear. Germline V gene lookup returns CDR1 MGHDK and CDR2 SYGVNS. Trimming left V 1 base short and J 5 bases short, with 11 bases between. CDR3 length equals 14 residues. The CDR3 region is CASSESGLPETQYF. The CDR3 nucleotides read TGTGCCAGCAGTGAATCCGGCCTACCCGAGACCCAGTACTTC.

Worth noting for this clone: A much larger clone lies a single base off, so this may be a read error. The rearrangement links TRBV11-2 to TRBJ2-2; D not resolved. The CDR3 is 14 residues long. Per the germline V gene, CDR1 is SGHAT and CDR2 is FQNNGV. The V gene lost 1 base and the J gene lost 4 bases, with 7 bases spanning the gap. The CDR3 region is CASSLGWSTGELFF. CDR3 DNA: TGTGCCAGCAGCTTAGGTTGGAGCACCGGGGAGCTGTTTTTT.

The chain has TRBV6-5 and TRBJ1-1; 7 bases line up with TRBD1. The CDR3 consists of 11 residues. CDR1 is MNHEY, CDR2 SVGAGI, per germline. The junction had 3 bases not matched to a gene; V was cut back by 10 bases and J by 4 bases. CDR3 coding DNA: TGTGCCACCTCAGGGGGCACTGAAGCTTTCTTT. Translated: CATSGGTEAFF.

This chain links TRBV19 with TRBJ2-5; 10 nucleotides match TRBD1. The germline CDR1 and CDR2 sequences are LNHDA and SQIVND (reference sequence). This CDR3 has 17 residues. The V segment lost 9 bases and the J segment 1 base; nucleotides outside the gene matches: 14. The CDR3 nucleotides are TGTGCCAGCCGGGACAGGGGTCAGGGGAGCTTCCAAGAGACCCAGTACTTC. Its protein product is CASRDRGQGSFQETQYF.

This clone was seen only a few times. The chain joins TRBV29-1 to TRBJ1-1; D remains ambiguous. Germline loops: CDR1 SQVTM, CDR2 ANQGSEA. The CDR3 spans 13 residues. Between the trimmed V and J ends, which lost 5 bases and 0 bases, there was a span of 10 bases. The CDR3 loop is CSVTEGMNTEAFF. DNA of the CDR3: TGCAGCGTTACTGAGGGCATGAACACTGAAGCTTTCTTT.